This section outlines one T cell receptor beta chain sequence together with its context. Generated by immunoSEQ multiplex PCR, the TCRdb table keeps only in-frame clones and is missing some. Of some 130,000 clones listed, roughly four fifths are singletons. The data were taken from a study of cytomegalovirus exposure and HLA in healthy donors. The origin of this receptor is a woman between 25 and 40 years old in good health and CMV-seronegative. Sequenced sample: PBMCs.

The CDR3 loop reads CASSPGSRGGNEQFF. In nucleotides, the CDR3 is TGTGCCAGCAGCCCGGGATCCCGAGGAGGCAATGAGCAGTTCTTC. This chain joins TRBV11-1 and TRBJ2-1; TRBD2 might be the D (5 bases). Germline V CDR1 and CDR2: SGHAT, FQDESV (reference sequence). Deletions cut 5 bases from V and 6 bases from J, with 17 bases between. This CDR3 is 15 amino acids long. The full variable domain, rest sourced from reference TRBV11-1 and TRBJ2-1, is EAEVAQSPRYKITEKSQAVAFWCDPISGHATLYWYRQILGQGPELLVQFQDESVVDDSQLPKDRFSAERLKGVDSTLKIQPAELGDSAMYLCASSPGSRGGNEQFFGPGTRLTVL.